These T cell receptor beta chains were read from a single sample in a study of cytomegalovirus exposure and HLA in healthy donors. Sequenced by immunoSEQ multiplex PCR; TCRdb stores in-frame clones only, minus some. The sample yields some 170,000 clones, 70% to 90% seen once. The source material was PBMCs. The receptors shown here come from a woman in her twenties or thirties in good health and CMV-seropositive. The CDR3 runs from the conserved cysteine through the conserved F or W. Each record gives: D gene, V gene, clone size, J gene, CDR3 protein, CDR3 DNA. D genes are given only for firm matches. Only some rows state a clone size, as once, few, many or a class for expanded clones.

d_call: TRBD1; v_call: TRBV28; clone_size: NA; j_call: TRBJ1-5; cdr3_aa: CASSAGTGNQPQHF; cdr3_nt: TGTGCCAGCAGCGCCGGGACAGGGAATCAGCCCCAGCATTTT
d_call: NA; v_call: TRBV5-5; clone_size: NA; j_call: TRBJ2-5; cdr3_aa: CASSPYRMGETQYF; cdr3_nt: TGTGCCAGCAGCCCGTACAGGATGGGAGAGACCCAGTACTTC
d_call: NA; v_call: TRBV27; clone_size: NA; j_call: TRBJ2-7; cdr3_aa: CASSLQGRSYEQYF; cdr3_nt: TGTGCCAGCAGTTTACAGGGTAGGTCCTACGAGCAGTACTTC
d_call: NA; v_call: TRBV29-1; clone_size: NA; j_call: TRBJ1-4; cdr3_aa: CSASGELNEKLFF; cdr3_nt: TGCAGCGCCTCCGGGGAACTTAATGAAAAACTGTTTTTT
d_call: NA; v_call: TRBV9; clone_size: few; j_call: TRBJ1-1; cdr3_aa: CASSAEESNTEAFF; cdr3_nt: TGTGCCAGCAGCGCCGAAGAGTCGAACACTGAAGCTTTCTTT
d_call: TRBD1; v_call: TRBV5-1; clone_size: NA; j_call: TRBJ2-7; cdr3_aa: CASSLGQGDREQYF; cdr3_nt: TGCGCCAGCAGCTTGGGACAGGGGGATCGGGAGCAGTACTTC
d_call: NA; v_call: TRBV2; clone_size: NA; j_call: TRBJ2-7; cdr3_aa: CASSDQGRDYEQYF; cdr3_nt: TGTGCCAGCAGTGATCAGGGCAGAGACTACGAGCAGTACTTC
d_call: NA; v_call: TRBV28; clone_size: few; j_call: TRBJ2-3; cdr3_aa: CASSLNQLVADTQYF; cdr3_nt: TGTGCCAGCAGTTTAAACCAGCTAGTGGCAGATACGCAGTATTTT
d_call: NA; v_call: TRBV7-8; clone_size: NA; j_call: TRBJ1-2; cdr3_aa: CASSKGGEPLWYGYTF; cdr3_nt: TGTGCCAGCAGCAAAGGGGGTGAACCCTTGTGGTATGGCTACACCTTC
d_call: NA; v_call: TRBV5-5; clone_size: NA; j_call: TRBJ2-1; cdr3_aa: CASSLTPLEGEQFF; cdr3_nt: TGTGCCAGCAGCTTGACACCTCTGGAGGGGGAGCAGTTCTTC
d_call: TRBD1; v_call: TRBV11-3; clone_size: NA; j_call: TRBJ1-6; cdr3_aa: CASSDRDNSPLHF; cdr3_nt: TGTGCCAGCAGCGACAGGGATAATTCACCCCTCCACTTT
d_call: NA; v_call: TRBV5-1; clone_size: few; j_call: TRBJ1-1; cdr3_aa: CASSLAVMNTEAFF; cdr3_nt: TGCGCCAGCAGCTTGGCGGTGATGAACACTGAAGCTTTCTTT
d_call: NA; v_call: TRBV4-2; clone_size: few; j_call: TRBJ2-5; cdr3_aa: CASSQVGGGGGETQYF; cdr3_nt: TGTGCCAGCAGCCAAGTAGGTGGGGGAGGAGGAGAGACCCAGTACTTC
d_call: NA; v_call: TRBV5-4; clone_size: NA; j_call: TRBJ2-5; cdr3_aa: CASSLWGERQETQYF; cdr3_nt: TGTGCCAGCAGCTTGTGGGGTGAGCGGCAAGAGACCCAGTACTTC
d_call: NA; v_call: TRBV6-1; clone_size: NA; j_call: TRBJ2-1; cdr3_aa: CASSPHGHYEQFF; cdr3_nt: TGTGCCAGCAGTCCGCATGGACACTATGAGCAGTTCTTC
d_call: TRBD1; v_call: TRBV27; clone_size: once; j_call: TRBJ2-7; cdr3_aa: CASSLSKATGQRHGQYF; cdr3_nt: TGTGCCAGCAGTTTATCGAAAGCGACAGGGCAGAGGCACGGGCAGTACTTC
d_call: NA; v_call: TRBV28; clone_size: NA; j_call: TRBJ2-7; cdr3_aa: CASSLGGYEQYF; cdr3_nt: TGTGCCAGCAGCCTAGGGGGTTACGAGCAGTACTTC
d_call: TRBD2; v_call: TRBV7-3; clone_size: NA; j_call: TRBJ2-4; cdr3_aa: CSSSLELKSGGVKNIQYF; cdr3_nt: TGTTCCAGCAGCTTAGAATTAAAAAGCGGGGGGGTCAAAAACATTCAGTACTTC
d_call: TRBD2; v_call: TRBV5-1; clone_size: NA; j_call: TRBJ2-3; cdr3_aa: CASSPGTSEDTQYF; cdr3_nt: TGCGCCAGCAGCCCCGGGACTAGCGAGGATACGCAGTATTTT
d_call: NA; v_call: TRBV7-9; clone_size: NA; j_call: TRBJ2-7; cdr3_aa: CSSSLGQEGPSSYEQYF; cdr3_nt: TGTTCCAGCAGCTTAGGGCAGGAGGGGCCGAGCTCCTACGAGCAGTACTTC
d_call: NA; v_call: TRBV4-1; clone_size: NA; j_call: TRBJ2-3; cdr3_aa: CASSRERGATQYF; cdr3_nt: TGCGCCAGCAGTCGTGAACGGGGGGCAACGCAGTATTTT
d_call: NA; v_call: TRBV9; clone_size: NA; j_call: TRBJ2-3; cdr3_aa: CASSVELRFTDTQYF; cdr3_nt: TGTGCCAGCAGCGTAGAGCTACGATTCACAGATACGCAGTATTTT
d_call: NA; v_call: TRBV11-3; clone_size: few; j_call: TRBJ2-3; cdr3_aa: CASSLDGRTSTDTQYF; cdr3_nt: TGTGCCAGCAGCTTAGATGGCAGAACAAGCACAGATACGCAGTATTTT
d_call: NA; v_call: TRBV9; clone_size: NA; j_call: TRBJ1-2; cdr3_aa: CASSPREDPRYGYTF; cdr3_nt: TGTGCCAGCAGCCCTCGTGAGGATCCCCGCTATGGCTACACCTTC
d_call: NA; v_call: TRBV4-1; clone_size: NA; j_call: TRBJ1-2; cdr3_aa: CASSQGAGRGYGYTF; cdr3_nt: TGCGCCAGCAGCCAAGGGGCAGGGAGGGGCTATGGCTACACCTTC
d_call: NA; v_call: TRBV18; clone_size: NA; j_call: TRBJ1-1; cdr3_aa: CASSRQINTEAFF; cdr3_nt: TGTGCCAGCTCCCGACAGATAAACACTGAAGCTTTCTTT
d_call: TRBD2; v_call: TRBV2; clone_size: NA; j_call: TRBJ2-3; cdr3_aa: CASRDGLAGGIGTQYF; cdr3_nt: TGTGCCAGCAGGGACGGGCTAGCGGGGGGTATTGGAACGCAGTATTTT
d_call: TRBD1; v_call: TRBV5-4; clone_size: NA; j_call: TRBJ2-7; cdr3_aa: CASSLGGQGSGEQYF; cdr3_nt: TGTGCCAGCAGCTTGGGGGGACAGGGGAGTGGCGAGCAGTACTTC
d_call: TRBD1; v_call: TRBV5-8; clone_size: NA; j_call: TRBJ1-6; cdr3_aa: CASSSRDRDSPLHF; cdr3_nt: TGTGCCAGCAGCTCCCGGGACAGGGATTCACCCCTCCACTTT